Below, 29 T cell receptor beta chains from the same sample are listed, as sequenced in a study of T cell responses to AZD1222 COVID-19 vaccine. Measured with immunoSEQ multiplex PCR; TCRdb has only the in-frame clones, and not every one. The sample lists 73,000 or so clones, approximately 90% occurring once. Sequenced here: peripheral blood, sampled on day 0 of AZD1222 vaccination. These receptors came from an adult in good health.

The chain uses TRBV6-5 and TRBJ2-3; D is ambiguous. The CDR3 is made up of 11 amino acids. V lost 6 bases to trimming and J lost 11 bases, with 12 bases between them. Germline loops: CDR1 MNHEY, CDR2 SVGAGI. The CDR3 is CASREHYKQYF. CDR3 bases: TGTGCCAGCAGGGAGCACTATAAGCAGTATTTT.

The chain employs TRBV28 and TRBJ2-3, with 13 bases aligning to TRBD2. The ends lost 6 bases at V and 0 bases at J; junction bases unmatched: 12. The germline gives CDR1 MDHEN, CDR2 SYDVKM. The CDR3 runs 19 residues. The CDR3 nucleotides are TGTGCCAGCAGCCGTGGGACTAGCGGGGACCGCTTCAGCACAGATACGCAGTATTTT. This translates into CASSRGTSGDRFSTDTQYF.

CDR3 protein: CASSLTTGTYEQYF. CDR3 DNA: TGCGCCAGCAGCTTGACGACAGGGACCTACGAGCAGTACTTC. The chain combines TRBV5-1 with TRBJ2-7; 7 bases map to TRBD1. CDR1 is SGHRS, CDR2 YFSETQ, per germline. V gave up 1 base and J gave up 2 bases; unmatched junction bases: 3. The CDR3 totals 14 residues.

This chain connects TRBV9 to TRBJ2-4, with 7 bases identical to TRBD2. The CDR3 totals 12 residues. The ends lost 4 bases at V and 7 bases at J; junction bases unmatched: 2. CDR1 is SGDLS, CDR2 YYNGEE, per germline. The CDR3, as DNA: TGTGCCAGCAGCCCGCGGGGGAACATTCAGTACTTC. Its protein product is CASSPRGNIQYF.

The CDR3 DNA is TGCGCCAGCAGCCAAGTCGAGGGAGGGGGCTATGGCTACACCTTC. This codes for CASSQVEGGGYGYTF. The rearrangement links TRBV4-1 to TRBJ1-2; D is possibly TRBD1 (6 bases). CDR3 length equals 15 residues. CDR1 and CDR2 (germline): MGHRA, YSYEKL. V dropped 1 base and J dropped 4 bases, with 13 bases sitting between them.

V is TRBV28 and J is TRBJ2-1, with D possibly matching TRBD2 (6 bases). Deletions cut 4 bases from V and 8 bases from J, with 24 bases between. This CDR3 has 17 residues. Germline V gene sequence: CDR1 MDHEN, CDR2 SYDVKM. The CDR3 bases are TGTGCCAGCAGTTCCGAGGGCGGGGACTCCCTTAGGGATGAGCAGTTCTTC. It codes for CASSSEGGDSLRDEQFF.

The rearrangement joins TRBV9 to TRBJ2-7; 9 positions match TRBD1. J was trimmed by 5 bases and V by 0 bases; bases with no gene match: 9. Germline lookup yields CDR1 SGDLS and CDR2 YYNGEE. The CDR3 covers 16 residues. DNA of the CDR3: TGTGCCAGCAGCGTAGACTACAGGGGGCATAATAACGAGCAGTACTTC. It encodes CASSVDYRGHNNEQYF.

The chain employs TRBV5-1 and TRBJ1-5; D is possibly TRBD1 (6 bases). Trimming removed 4 bases at V and 5 bases at J, with 13 bases between. Germline loops: CDR1 SGHRS, CDR2 YFSETQ. The CDR3 sequence is 14 residues long. The CDR3 is CASSEGGGDQPQHF. The CDR3 region has the DNA TGCGCCAGCAGCGAAGGGGGTGGGGATCAGCCCCAGCATTTT.

The chain uses TRBV6-5 and TRBJ1-5; no clear D. The ends were cut back, 8 bases at V and 8 bases at J, with 13 bases in the middle. Germline lookup yields CDR1 MNHEY and CDR2 SVGAGI. The CDR3 consists of 12 residues. CDR3 in amino acids: CASGPLQEPQHF. Here the CDR3 DNA reads TGTGCCAGCGGGCCCTTACAAGAGCCCCAGCATTTT.

The V gene is TRBV7-2, the J gene TRBJ2-3, with 9 bases that match TRBD2. Looked up from germline, CDR1 is SGHTA and CDR2 is FQGNSA. The CDR3 loop spans 14 amino acids. Trimming took 10 bases from V and 4 from J; bases not matched to a gene: 9. CDR3: CAIWRGGRADTQYF. The CDR3 bases are TGTGCCATTTGGCGGGGGGGCCGGGCAGATACGCAGTATTTT.

Only one count was recorded for this clone. The chain carries TRBV7-2 and TRBJ1-1; possibly TRBD1 for D (5 bases). This CDR3 is built from 15 residues. The V end lost 0 bases, the J end lost 0 bases, and 8 bases lay between the germline ends. The V gene's germline CDR1 is SGHTA and CDR2 FQGNSA. The CDR3 DNA sequence: TGTGCCAGCAGCTTAGCGGGACGGTTGAACACTGAAGCTTTCTTT. Protein product: CASSLAGRLNTEAFF.

The chain carries TRBV7-6 and TRBJ2-7, with 10 nucleotides matching TRBD1. Germline loops: CDR1 SGHVS, CDR2 FNYEAQ. The CDR3 consists of 15 residues. V trimming: 0 bases; J trimming: 4 bases; junction bases outside the gene matches: 3. The DNA of the CDR3 is TGTGCCAGCAGCTTAGCGGGACAGGGGATGTACGAGCAGTACTTC. This translates into CASSLAGQGMYEQYF.

The chain combines TRBV10-3 with TRBJ1-4, with D possibly being TRBD1 (5 bases). There are 14 residues in the CDR3. Trimming shortened V by 3 bases and J by 6 bases, and 11 bases separated the two germline ends. Germline V CDR1 and CDR2: ENHRY, SYGVKD. The CDR3 DNA is TGTGCCATCAGTGACACCCGGGGCGATGAAAAACTGTTTTTT. Its protein product is CAISDTRGDEKLFF.

The CDR3 spells CASSIGEASYNEQFF. DNA of the CDR3: TGTGCCAGTAGTATAGGGGAGGCCTCCTACAATGAGCAGTTCTTC. J is TRBJ2-1 and V is TRBV19; tentative D call: TRBD2 (6 bases). V was pared by 1 base and J by 0 bases, with 7 bases between. Germline CDR1 LNHDA, CDR2 SQIVND (reference sequence). This CDR3 has 15 amino acids. Full variable domain (outside the CDR3, taken from reference TRBV19 and TRBJ2-1): DGGITQSPKYLFRKEGQNVTLSCEQNLNHDAMYWYRQDPGQGLRLIYYSQIVNDFQKGDIAEGYSVSREKKESFPLTVTSAQKNPTAFYLCASSIGEASYNEQFFGPGTRLTVL.

CDR3 residues: CASSLAGTDGSKNIQYF. The CDR3 DNA reads TGTGCCAGCAGCTTGGCGGGGACAGACGGGTCCAAAAACATTCAGTACTTC. V is TRBV5-5 and J is TRBJ2-4; 7 bases are a match to TRBD1. The CDR3 length is 17 residues. Germline values: CDR1 SGHKS, CDR2 YYEKEE (reference sequence). Losses at the gene ends were 0 bases for V and 2 bases for J; bases not matched to a gene: 8. Filled out from reference TRBV5-5 and TRBJ2-4, the complete variable domain reads DAGVTQSPTHLIKTRGQQVTLRCSPISGHKSVSWYQQVLGQGPQFIFQYYEKEERGRGNFPDRFSARQFPNYSSELNVNALLLGDSALYLCASSLAGTDGSKNIQYFGAGTRLSVL.

This chain connects TRBV5-8 to TRBJ1-4, with D possibly TRBD1 on 5 matching bases. The CDR3 has 17 amino acids. Germline CDR1 reads SGHTS; CDR2 reads YDEGEE. Trimming took off 3 bases at V and 5 bases at J, with 20 bases between the two ends. The CDR3 nucleotides read TGTGCCAGCAGCTGGCCCCGGGGCTTGGAACGAAATGAAAAACTGTTTTTT. The encoded protein is CASSWPRGLERNEKLFF.

This clone has a handful of counts. The chain links TRBV3-1 (or the pseudogene TRBV3-2) to TRBJ2-1, with D tentatively TRBD1 or TRBD2 (5 bases each). The CDR3 is made up of 16 amino acids. V shed 4 bases and J shed 5 bases, with 18 bases lying between them. Germline CDR1 reads LGHDT; CDR2 reads YNNKEL (reference sequence). CDR3 region: CASSPSPGRTNNEQFF. The CDR3 DNA is TGTGCCAGCAGCCCGTCACCGGGACGTACAAACAATGAGCAGTTCTTC.

The chain employs TRBV29-1 and TRBJ1-1; TRBD1 is a possible D gene (5 bases). CDR3 length equals 13 residues. Germline V CDR1 and CDR2: SQVTM, ANQGSEA. Trimming removed 7 bases from V and 0 bases from J, with 12 bases in between. Written as DNA, the CDR3 is TGCAGCGCTAGGGGTGGATTGAACACTGAAGCTTTCTTT. This sequence encodes CSARGGLNTEAFF.

J is TRBJ1-5 and V is TRBV6-2 or TRBV6-3; maybe TRBD1 (5 bases). Trimming took 3 bases from V and 6 from J, leaving 12 bases between them. The germline V gene encodes CDR1 MNHEY and CDR2 SVGEGT. The CDR3 loop spans 14 amino acids. The CDR3 DNA is TGTGCCAGCAGTTATACCAGGGCGGGTCAGCCCCAGCATTTT. As protein: CASSYTRAGQPQHF.

The chain joins TRBV6-2 or TRBV6-3 to TRBJ2-7, with no clear D. Per germline, CDR1 MNHEY and CDR2 SVGEGT. The CDR3 runs to 14 residues. Trimming took 5 bases from V and 0 from J, leaving 11 bases between them. CDR3 sequence (DNA): TGTGCCAGCAGTCTGGGCGGTACCTCCTACGAGCAGTACTTC. Residues: CASSLGGTSYEQYF.

The chain employs TRBV18 and TRBJ1-2, with a weak D call TRBD1 (6 bases). This CDR3 has 13 residues. From germline, CDR1 is KGHSH and CDR2 LQKENI. Trimming took off 1 base at V and 8 bases at J, with 11 bases between the two ends. Here the CDR3 reads CASSPLDSRGYTF. CDR3 in DNA: TGTGCCAGCTCACCACTGGACAGCCGGGGCTACACCTTC.

The genes are TRBV25-1 and TRBJ2-7; D gene uncertain. The CDR3 contains 11 residues. The germline V gene encodes CDR1 MGHDK and CDR2 SYGVNS. V was pared by 8 bases and J by 1 base, with 6 bases between. The DNA of the CDR3 is TGTGCCAGCCGACAATCCTACGAGCAGTACTTC. Residues: CASRQSYEQYF.

J is TRBJ2-3 and V is TRBV27, with a possible D match to TRBD1 (5 bases). Trimming pared 6 bases from V and 4 bases from J, leaving 8 bases between. From germline, CDR1 is MNHEY and CDR2 SMNVEV (reference sequence). The CDR3 totals 12 residues. In nucleotides, the CDR3 is TGTGCCAGCAGGGAGACAGCAGATACGCAGTATTTT. Translating it yields CASRETADTQYF.

The chain carries TRBV25-1 and TRBJ1-1; D may be TRBD1 (5 bases). The CDR3 totals 17 residues. Trimming cost V 1 base and J 1 base, with 16 bases left between them. Germline CDR1 is MGHDK and CDR2 is SYGVNS. As DNA, the CDR3 is TGTGCCAGCAGTGAATGGCCGTTTGGGGGGGGGAACACTGAAGCTTTCTTT. As protein: CASSEWPFGGGNTEAFF.

This clone was detected a few times. The rearrangement joins TRBV7-3 to TRBJ1-1; D possibly corresponds to TRBD1 (5 bases). Per germline, CDR1 SGHTA and CDR2 FQGTGA. V was shortened by 4 bases and J by 8 bases, with 14 bases between the two germline ends. The CDR3 is 13 residues long. The CDR3 loop reads CASSYQGIGEAFF. Written as DNA, the CDR3 is TGTGCCAGCAGCTATCAGGGCATCGGCGAAGCTTTCTTT.

The gene calls are TRBV3-1 (or the pseudogene TRBV3-2) and TRBJ1-3; D is possibly TRBD1 (6 bases). Trimming took off 4 bases at V and 0 bases at J, with 13 bases between the two ends. The CDR3 sequence is 16 residues long. CDR1 is LGHDT, CDR2 YNNKEL, per germline (reference sequence). This CDR3 is CASSPKTGGSGNTIYF. The CDR3 DNA follows: TGTGCCAGCAGCCCGAAGACAGGAGGCTCTGGAAACACCATATATTTT.

As concerns this clone: Other nucleotide sequences in the sample specify the same CDR3. The chain carries TRBV7-9 and TRBJ1-2; TRBD1 is a possible D gene (5 bases). The V gene's germline CDR1 is SEHNR and CDR2 FQNEAQ (reference sequence). This CDR3 is built from 12 residues. The V gene lost 5 bases and the J gene lost 6 bases, with 10 bases spanning the gap. The chain's CDR3 is CASSPTGDGYTF. Here the CDR3 DNA reads TGTGCCAGCAGCCCCACAGGAGATGGCTACACCTTC.

The genes are TRBV27 and TRBJ1-4; the match to TRBD1 covers 9 bases. Germline CDR1 MNHEY, CDR2 SMNVEV (reference sequence). The CDR3 consists of 14 residues. J was trimmed by 8 bases and V by 5 bases; bases with no gene match: 6. CDR3 sequence reads: CASSHTGGSEKLFF. The CDR3 DNA reads as TGTGCCAGCAGTCACACAGGGGGCAGCGAAAAACTGTTTTTT.

The chain recombines TRBV7-2 with TRBJ2-1; the D gene is possibly TRBD1 (5 bases). Trimming took 2 bases from V and 9 from J, leaving 14 bases between them. CDR3 size: 14 residues. Per the germline V gene, CDR1 is SGHTA and CDR2 is FQGNSA. DNA for the CDR3: TGTGCCAGCAGCTTATTGCGGCCTGGGGCTGAGCAGTTCTTC. Translated, it gives CASSLLRPGAEQFF.